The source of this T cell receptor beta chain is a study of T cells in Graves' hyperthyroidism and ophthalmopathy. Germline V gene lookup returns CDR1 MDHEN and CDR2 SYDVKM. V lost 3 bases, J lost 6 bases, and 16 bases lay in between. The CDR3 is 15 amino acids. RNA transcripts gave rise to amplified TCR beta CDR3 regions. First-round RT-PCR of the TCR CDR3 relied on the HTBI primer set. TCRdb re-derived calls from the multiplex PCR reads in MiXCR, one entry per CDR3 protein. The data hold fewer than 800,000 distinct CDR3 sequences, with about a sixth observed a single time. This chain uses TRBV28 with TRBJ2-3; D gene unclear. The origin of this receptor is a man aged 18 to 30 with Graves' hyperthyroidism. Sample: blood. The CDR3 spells CASSLDVVTSDTQYF. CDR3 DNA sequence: TGTGCCAGCAGTTTGGACGTAGTTACTTCCGATACGCAGTATTTT.